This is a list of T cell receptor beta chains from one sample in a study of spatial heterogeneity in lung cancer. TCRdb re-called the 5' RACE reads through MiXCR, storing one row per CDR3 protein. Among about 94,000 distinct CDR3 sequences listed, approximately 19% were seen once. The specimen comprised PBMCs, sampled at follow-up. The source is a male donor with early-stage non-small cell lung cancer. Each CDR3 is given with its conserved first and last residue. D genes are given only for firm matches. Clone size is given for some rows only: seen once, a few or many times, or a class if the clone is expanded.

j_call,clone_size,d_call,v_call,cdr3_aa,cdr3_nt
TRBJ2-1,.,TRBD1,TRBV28,CATDPSGTGANEQFF,TGTGCCACGGACCCCTCCGGGACAGGGGCCAATGAGCAGTTCTTC
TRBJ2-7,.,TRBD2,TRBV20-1,CSASPGGGSYEQYF,TGCAGTGCCTCACCCGGGGGGGGCTCCTACGAGCAGTACTTC
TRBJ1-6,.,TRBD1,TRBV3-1,CASSMTGLDNSPLHF,TGTGCCAGCAGCATGACAGGGCTTGATAATTCACCCCTCCACTTT
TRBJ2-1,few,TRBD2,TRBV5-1,CASSSGLADYNEQFF,TGCGCCAGCAGCTCGGGGCTAGCGGACTACAATGAGCAGTTCTTC
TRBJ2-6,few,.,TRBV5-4,CASSLSGANVLTF,TGTGCCAGCAGCCTCTCTGGGGCCAACGTCCTGACTTTC
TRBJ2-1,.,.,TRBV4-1,CASSQDPALYNEQFF,TGCGCCAGCAGCCAAGATCCAGCTCTCTACAATGAGCAGTTCTTC
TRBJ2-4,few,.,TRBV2,CASSVNGAKNIQYF,TGTGCCAGCAGTGTTAACGGTGCCAAAAACATTCAGTACTTC
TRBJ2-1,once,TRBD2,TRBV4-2,CASNNGGGRVNEQFF,TGTGCCAGCAATAACGGGGGCGGGAGGGTAAATGAGCAGTTCTTC
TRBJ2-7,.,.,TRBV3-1,CASSQAGTSSYEQYF,TGTGCCAGCAGCCAGGCCGGGACCTCCTCCTACGAGCAGTACTTC
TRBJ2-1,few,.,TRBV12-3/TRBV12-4,CASTRQGQIAYNEQFF,TGTGCCAGCACCCGCCAAGGGCAGATAGCATACAATGAGCAGTTCTTC
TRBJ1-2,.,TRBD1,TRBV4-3,CASSHLTGGMDYGYTF,TGCGCCAGCAGCCATCTTACAGGGGGAATGGACTATGGCTACACCTTC
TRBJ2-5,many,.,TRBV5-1,CASSLGSQETQYF,TGCGCCAGCAGCTTGGGGTCTCAAGAGACCCAGTACTTC
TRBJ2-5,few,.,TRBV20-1,CSAMYREIYNETQYF,TGCAGTGCTATGTACAGGGAAATCTACAACGAGACCCAGTACTTC
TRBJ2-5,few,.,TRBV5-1,CASSLDQETQYF,TGCGCCAGCAGCTTGGACCAAGAGACCCAGTACTTC
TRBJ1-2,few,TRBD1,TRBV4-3,CASSHQTGNYGYTF,TGCGCCAGCAGCCATCAGACAGGGAACTATGGCTACACCTTC
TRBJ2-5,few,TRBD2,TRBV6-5,CASSYSSGGQETQYF,TGTGCCAGCAGTTACTCGAGCGGGGGCCAAGAGACCCAGTACTTC
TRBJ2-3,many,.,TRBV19,CASSNPAPSTDTQYF,TGTGCCAGTAGTAACCCAGCGCCTAGCACAGATACGCAGTATTTT
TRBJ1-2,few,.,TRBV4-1,CASSQDEGRGYTF,TGCGCCAGCAGCCAAGATGAAGGGCGCGGCTACACCTTC
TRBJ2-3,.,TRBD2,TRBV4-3,CASSLVVAGGRSTDTQYF,TGCGCCAGCAGCCTGGTGGTAGCGGGGGGGCGAAGCACAGATACGCAGTATTTT
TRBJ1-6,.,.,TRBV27,CASSFGLGGPPASPLHF,TGTGCCAGCAGTTTCGGGTTGGGTGGGCCTCCAGCTTCACCCCTCCACTTT
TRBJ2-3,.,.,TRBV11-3,CASSSTSDTQYF,TGTGCCAGCAGCTCTACTTCAGATACGCAGTATTTT
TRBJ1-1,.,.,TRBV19,CASSNRETNTEAFF,TGTGCCAGTAGTAACCGGGAAACAAACACTGAAGCTTTCTTT
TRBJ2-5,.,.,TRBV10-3,CANSEGQPQETQYF,TGTGCCAACAGCGAGGGGCAACCCCAAGAGACCCAGTACTTC
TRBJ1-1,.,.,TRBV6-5,CASSYFSGNTEAFF,TGTGCCAGCAGTTACTTTTCAGGGAACACTGAAGCTTTCTTT
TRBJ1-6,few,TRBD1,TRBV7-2,CASSASWTGSNSPLHF,TGTGCCAGCAGCGCAAGTTGGACAGGGTCTAATTCACCCCTCCACTTT
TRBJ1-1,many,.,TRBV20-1,CSARARPNTEAFF,TGCAGTGCTAGGGCCAGGCCCAACACTGAAGCTTTCTTT
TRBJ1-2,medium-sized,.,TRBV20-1,CSARYRESGYGYTF,TGCAGTGCTAGATACCGGGAATCGGGGTATGGCTACACCTTC
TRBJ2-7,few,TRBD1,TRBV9,CASSPRQGNINEQYF,TGTGCCAGCAGCCCCCGACAGGGAAACATCAACGAGCAGTACTTC
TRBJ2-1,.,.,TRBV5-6,CASSLATDFSYNEQFF,TGTGCCAGCAGCTTGGCGACAGATTTCTCCTACAATGAGCAGTTCTTC
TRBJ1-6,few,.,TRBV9,CASSGDTQYNSPLHF,TGTGCCAGCAGCGGCGACACCCAATATAATTCACCCCTCCACTTT
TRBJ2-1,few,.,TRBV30,CAWGRYNEQFF,TGTGCCTGGGGACGGTACAATGAGCAGTTCTTC
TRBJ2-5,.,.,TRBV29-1,CSVESARGSLAETQYF,TGCAGCGTTGAAAGCGCTCGGGGGAGCTTAGCGGAGACCCAGTACTTC
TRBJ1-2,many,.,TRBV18,CASSPSQEGYGYTF,TGTGCCAGCTCACCTTCCCAGGAAGGCTATGGCTACACCTTC
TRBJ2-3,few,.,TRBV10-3,CATSVGGQSDTQYF,TGTGCCACCTCGGTGGGGGGGCAGTCAGATACGCAGTATTTT
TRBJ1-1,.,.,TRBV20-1,CSAYHRGNTEAFF,TGCAGTGCTTACCATAGGGGTAACACTGAAGCTTTCTTT
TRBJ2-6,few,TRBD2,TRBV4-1,CASSQPTSGGANVLTF,TGCGCCAGCAGCCAACCTACTAGCGGTGGGGCCAACGTCCTGACTTTC
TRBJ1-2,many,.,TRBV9,CASSTADYGYTF,TGTGCCAGCTCGACGGCCGACTATGGCTACACCTTC
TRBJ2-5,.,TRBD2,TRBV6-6,CASSRERETLETQYF,TGTGCCAGCAGTAGGGAGCGGGAGACCCTAGAGACCCAGTACTTC
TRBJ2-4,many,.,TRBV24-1,CAGRTAKNIQYF,TGTGCCGGAAGAACAGCCAAAAACATTCAGTACTTC
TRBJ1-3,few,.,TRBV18,CASSLQGSGNTIYF,TGTGCCAGCTCACTACAGGGCTCTGGAAACACCATATATTTT
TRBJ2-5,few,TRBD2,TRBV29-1,CSVEGSSGRGETQYF,TGCAGCGTTGAAGGATCTAGCGGGAGAGGAGAGACCCAGTACTTC
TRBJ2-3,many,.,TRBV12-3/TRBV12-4,CASSSPWTDTQYF,TGTGCCAGCAGTTCCCCATGGACAGATACGCAGTATTTT
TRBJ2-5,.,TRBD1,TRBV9,CASSQNAGGAETQYF,TGTGCCAGCAGCCAGAACGCAGGGGGCGCAGAGACCCAGTACTTC
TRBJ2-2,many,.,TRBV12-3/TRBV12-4,CASSPVSGTGTGELFF,TGTGCCAGCAGTCCCGTTAGCGGCACGGGCACCGGGGAGCTGTTTTTT
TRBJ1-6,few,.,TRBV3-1,CASSPKRVSSPLHF,TGTGCCAGCAGCCCAAAAAGGGTTTCTTCACCCCTCCACTTT